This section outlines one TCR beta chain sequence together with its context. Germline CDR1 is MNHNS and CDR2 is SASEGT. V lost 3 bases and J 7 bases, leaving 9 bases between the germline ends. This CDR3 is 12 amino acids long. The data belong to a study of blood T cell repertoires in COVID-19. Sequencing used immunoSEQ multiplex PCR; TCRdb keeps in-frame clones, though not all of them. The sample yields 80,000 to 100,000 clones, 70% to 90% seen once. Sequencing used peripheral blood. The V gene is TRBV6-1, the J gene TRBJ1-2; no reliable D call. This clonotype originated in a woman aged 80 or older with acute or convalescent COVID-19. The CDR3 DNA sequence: TGTGCCAGCAGTGATAGATACGGTGGCTACACCTTC. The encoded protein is CASSDRYGGYTF.